These T cell receptor beta chains were read from a single sample in a study of response to subunit inactivated influenza vaccine. TCRdb analysed the RT-PCR reads with MiXCR anew, one entry per CDR3 protein. The data show roughly 550,000 distinct CDR3 sequences, under 30% seen once. These data were likewise used in another study, on T cells expressing NK-cell markers.

This specimen was CD4+ T cells sorted from PBMCs, taken 11 to 12 days after vaccination. These receptors came from a man in his fifties who received an inactivated influenza vaccine. Each CDR3 is given without its conserved first and last residue. Only some rows state a clone size, as once, few, many or a class for expanded clones.

V: TRBV6-1
J: TRBJ1-5
size: .
CDR3: ASRGLVVQPQH

V: TRBV5-1
J: TRBJ2-3
size: few
CDR3: ASSLVASGTDTQY

V: TRBV24-1
J: TRBJ2-1
size: few
CDR3: ATSDLLTSNEQF

V: TRBV5-1
J: TRBJ1-4
size: .
CDR3: ASSPGQGASKLF

V: TRBV5-6
J: TRBJ1-6
size: many
CDR3: ASSFRTGRISPLH

V: TRBV2
J: TRBJ2-6
size: .
CDR3: ASSDEGGSSGANVLT

V: TRBV5-1
J: TRBJ2-7
size: many
CDR3: ASSLDLYEQY

V: TRBV12-3/TRBV12-4
J: TRBJ1-1
size: many
CDR3: ASSLAGGNTEAF

V: TRBV9
J: TRBJ2-1
size: few
CDR3: ASSVAPNRNEQF

V: TRBV20-1
J: TRBJ1-2
size: .
CDR3: SAKQNRGYGYT

V: TRBV18
J: TRBJ2-7
size: .
CDR3: ASSPITGTGTYEQY

V: TRBV11-2
J: TRBJ2-7
size: .
CDR3: ASSLADRGHEQY

V: TRBV12-3/TRBV12-4
J: TRBJ2-2
size: few
CDR3: ASSRTGITGELF

V: TRBV15
J: TRBJ2-1
size: .
CDR3: ATSRDLGGRAYNEQF

V: TRBV7-8
J: TRBJ2-4
size: .
CDR3: ASSRSDRGDIQY

V: TRBV20-1
J: TRBJ2-1
size: .
CDR3: SARGDRGMYEQF

V: TRBV4-2
J: TRBJ2-7
size: few
CDR3: ASCRLAGSYEQY

V: TRBV28
J: TRBJ1-2
size: few
CDR3: ASSLSGAYGYT

V: TRBV7-2
J: TRBJ2-2
size: .
CDR3: ASSRTGIRELF

V: TRBV27
J: TRBJ2-7
size: .
CDR3: ASSFGTGVYEQY

V: TRBV12-3/TRBV12-4
J: TRBJ2-7
size: few
CDR3: ASSHGRTYEQY

V: TRBV6-1
J: TRBJ2-1
size: .
CDR3: ASSLTDSGEYNEQF

V: TRBV10-3
J: TRBJ1-3
size: few
CDR3: AIRNSGNTIY

V: TRBV9
J: TRBJ1-3
size: .
CDR3: ASSVGGPGNTIY

V: TRBV6-1
J: TRBJ2-1
size: .
CDR3: ASSLRLAGPPSNEQF

V: TRBV20-1
J: TRBJ2-7
size: .
CDR3: SADKGTLSSYEQY

V: TRBV5-1
J: TRBJ1-5
size: .
CDR3: ASSLGGESSQPQH

V: TRBV20-1
J: TRBJ1-6
size: few
CDR3: SARTTGSPSPLH

V: TRBV11-2
J: TRBJ2-7
size: .
CDR3: ASSLAVAAPYEQY